The rows below give T cell receptor beta chains drawn from one sample of a study of persistence of HIV-infected CD4 T cells. These receptors have no known antigen. Data came from immunoSEQ multiplex PCR; TCRdb stores just in-frame clones and leaves some out. This table holds over 15,000 clones, less than 75% found once. The sample was CD4+ T cells sorted from PBMCs after roughly 18-hour stimulation, taken from a patient who received antiretroviral therapy. Receptors were obtained from an adult woman with HIV who was CMV-seropositive. Each CDR3 is given with its conserved first and last residue. The D gene is left open where the match is weak. Clone size is shown for a subset of rows, as once, few, many or a class of expanded clone.

d_gene,j_gene,abundance,v_gene,CDR3nt,CDR3aa
TRBD1,TRBJ1-5,few,TRBV5-6,TGTGCCAGCAGCTCCCGGGACAGGTATAGCAATCAGCCCCAGCATTTT,CASSSRDRYSNQPQHF
.,TRBJ2-1,.,TRBV7-2,TGTGCCAGCAGCTTAGCGGGGGGGCCAAGTGAGCAGTTCTTC,CASSLAGGPSEQFF
TRBD1,TRBJ1-1,.,TRBV15,TGTGCCACCAGCGGAGACAGGGTGAACACTGAAGCTTTCTTT,CATSGDRVNTEAFF
TRBD2,TRBJ2-2,.,TRBV7-6,TGTGCCAGCAGCTTGAGATCCCTAGCGGGGAACACCGGGGAGCTGTTTTTT,CASSLRSLAGNTGELFF
.,TRBJ1-1,few,TRBV20-1,TGCAGTGCGAGGGACTACCCTGAAGCTTTCTTT,CSARDYPEAFF
TRBD2,TRBJ2-5,.,TRBV29-1,TGCAGCGTCCCTGGGGCTAGCGGGGGCTCAGAGACCCAGTACTTC,CSVPGASGGSETQYF
.,TRBJ2-1,.,TRBV7-3,TGTGCCAGCAGCTTAAACGGGGCCTACAATGAGCAGTTCTTC,CASSLNGAYNEQFF
.,TRBJ2-5,.,TRBV29-1,TGCAGCGTGAAAAAGTTCACAGAAGAGACCCAGTACTTC,CSVKKFTEETQYF
.,TRBJ1-1,.,TRBV5-6,TGTGCCAGCAGTTTGGGTAGACGGATGAACACTGAAGCTTTCTTT,CASSLGRRMNTEAFF
.,TRBJ1-2,.,TRBV5-3,TGTGCCAGAAGCACCTGGCGGGAGGAAAAGGTAGAGGGCTACACCTTC,CARSTWREEKVEGYTF
TRBD2,TRBJ2-3,.,TRBV5-1,TGCGCCAGCAGCTTGGCCTACGGGGGGGTAGGCACAGATACGCAGTATTTT,CASSLAYGGVGTDTQYF
TRBD1,TRBJ1-2,.,TRBV5-4,TGTGCCAGCAGCCAAGGACAGGGGATTGGTGGCTACACCTTC,CASSQGQGIGGYTF
.,TRBJ1-1,.,TRBV7-3,TGTGCCAGCAGCTTAGCCGGCGGTCCTGAAGCTTTCTTT,CASSLAGGPEAFF
TRBD1,TRBJ2-2,.,TRBV5-1,TGCGCCAGCAGCCACCGGACAGGGATGGACACCGGGGAGCTGTTTTTT,CASSHRTGMDTGELFF
.,TRBJ2-5,.,TRBV10-1,TGCGCCAGCAGTGAGGTACTAGGAGAGACCCAGTACTTC,CASSEVLGETQYF
.,TRBJ2-1,.,TRBV19,TGTGCCAGTAGTATGAGGGGTAAAGCCTACAATGAGCAGTTCTTC,CASSMRGKAYNEQFF
.,TRBJ1-4,.,TRBV19,TGTGCCAGTAGCCGAGGGACAAGCGGCGAAAAACTGTTTTTT,CASSRGTSGEKLFF
TRBD1,TRBJ1-1,once,TRBV3-1/TRBV3-2,TGTGCCAGCAGCCCAACCCGGAGGGACAGGGAAGCTTTCTTT,CASSPTRRDREAFF
TRBD2,TRBJ2-3,.,TRBV24-1,TGTGCCACCAGTGTTAGCGGGGTCACAGATACGCAGTATTTT,CATSVSGVTDTQYF
.,TRBJ2-3,.,TRBV2,TGTGCCAGCAACACTAGAACAGATACGCAGTATTTT,CASNTRTDTQYF
.,TRBJ1-5,once,TRBV5-8,TGTGCCAGCAGCTTGGCCCGGGGCCCGAATCAGCCCCAGCATTTT,CASSLARGPNQPQHF
TRBD1,TRBJ1-6,.,TRBV5-4,TGTGCCAGCAGCTACCAAACAGGGGGCAGCGCTTCACCCCTCCACTTT,CASSYQTGGSASPLHF
TRBD2,TRBJ2-1,.,TRBV6-2/TRBV6-3,TGTGCCAGCAGTTCCCGGACTAGCGGGGGCCTCTTTCGCTACAATGAGCAGTTCTTC,CASSSRTSGGLFRYNEQFF
.,TRBJ1-4,.,TRBV6-5,TGTGCCAGCAGTCAAAATGAAAAACTGTTTTTT,CASSQNEKLFF
.,TRBJ1-6,.,TRBV9,TGTGCCAGCAGCGTAGCAGATTCACCCCTCCACTTT,CASSVADSPLHF
TRBD2,TRBJ2-2,medium-sized,TRBV5-4,TGTGCCAGCAGCTCAGGACTAGCGGGGACGAACACCGGGGAGCTGTTTTTT,CASSSGLAGTNTGELFF
TRBD1,TRBJ2-5,.,TRBV7-8,TGTGCCAGCAGCCAGGGGGCCCGGGAAGGGGAGACCCAGTACTTC,CASSQGAREGETQYF
.,TRBJ2-7,.,TRBV10-3,TGTGCCATCACCGCGATGGGTTCCTCCTACGAGCAGTACTTC,CAITAMGSSYEQYF
TRBD1,TRBJ1-1,.,TRBV7-8,TGTGCCAGCAGTTTTCGGGACAGTGGCACTGAAGCTTTCTTT,CASSFRDSGTEAFF
.,TRBJ2-5,few,TRBV5-1,TGCGCCAGCAGCCCGGGGGGCCCGTCAATCGGGGAGACCCAGTACTTC,CASSPGGPSIGETQYF
TRBD1,TRBJ1-2,.,TRBV11-3,TGTGCCAGCCAGGGGGCCCTAGTTTCCACTGACTATGGCTACACCTTC,CASQGALVSTDYGYTF
TRBD1,TRBJ2-2,medium-sized,TRBV10-3,TGTGCCATCACGGGACAGGGTATCACCGGGGAGCTGTTTTTT,CAITGQGITGELFF
.,TRBJ1-2,.,TRBV2,TGTGCCAGCAGTGAGGGCAGAGCTAACTATGGCTACACCTTC,CASSEGRANYGYTF
TRBD1,TRBJ1-5,.,TRBV6-1,TGTGCCAGCAGTGAAGGAATCCAGGGGGCGCGGCGCAATCAGCCCCAGCATTTT,CASSEGIQGARRNQPQHF
.,TRBJ1-1,few,TRBV19,TGTGCCAGTCTGCAGAACACTGAAGCTTTCTTT,CASLQNTEAFF
.,TRBJ2-2,.,TRBV5-1,TGCGCCAGCAGCACCGGGGGCGGTGTCACCGGGGAGCTGTTTTTT,CASSTGGGVTGELFF
.,TRBJ2-2,.,TRBV24-1,TGTGCCACCAGTGTCAGTCGTCGGGAGCTGTTTTTT,CATSVSRRELFF
.,TRBJ2-3,.,TRBV5-1,TGCGCCAGCAGCCTCCATAGGGGACGGGACCTACCCACAGATACGCAGTATTTT,CASSLHRGRDLPTDTQYF
.,TRBJ2-3,.,TRBV11-3,TGTGCCAGCAGCTTAGGAGTAGGGGGGTTGACGGATACGCAGTATTTT,CASSLGVGGLTDTQYF
.,TRBJ1-1,.,TRBV19,TGTGCCAGTAGTACAAACCTAGGGCCCACTGAAGCTTTCTTT,CASSTNLGPTEAFF
.,TRBJ1-5,.,TRBV2,TGTGCCAGCAGGGAGTCCTCTGGGAGCAATCAGCCCCAGCATTTT,CASRESSGSNQPQHF
.,TRBJ2-7,once,TRBV3-1/TRBV3-2,TGTGCCAGCATGGGGACTCCTTCCTACGAGCAGTACTTC,CASMGTPSYEQYF
.,TRBJ2-2,.,TRBV29-1,TGCAGCGTTGAAGGGGTAACGGGGGCGAACACCGGGGAGCTGTTTTTT,CSVEGVTGANTGELFF
.,TRBJ2-1,.,TRBV11-1,TGTGCCAGCAGCTTAGTCATTGGGCGTCGTGAGCAGTTCTTC,CASSLVIGRREQFF
TRBD1,TRBJ1-1,once,TRBV19,TGTGCCAGTAGTATAGATCGCCAGGGGGCCATTGAAGCTTTCTTT,CASSIDRQGAIEAFF
TRBD1,TRBJ1-4,.,TRBV4-2,TGTGCCAGCACCGCTGGCAGGGGGGCTAGTAGTGAAAAACTGTTTTTT,CASTAGRGASSEKLFF
.,TRBJ1-1,few,TRBV27,TGTGCCAGCCGATCCCCGGGGCAGGGAATAATCACTGAAGCTTTCTTT,CASRSPGQGIITEAFF
.,TRBJ2-2,.,TRBV5-1,TGCGCCAGCAGCCTGGGTACAACGAACACCGGGGAGCTGTTTTTT,CASSLGTTNTGELFF
.,TRBJ1-4,.,TRBV5-1,TGCGCCAGCAGCTTGGAAGGGAGTGCAACTAATGAAAAACTGTTTTTT,CASSLEGSATNEKLFF
TRBD1,TRBJ1-3,.,TRBV5-5,TGTGCCAGCAGCTTGGTGGCAGGGGGTAGAAACACCATATATTTT,CASSLVAGGRNTIYF